This T cell receptor (beta chain) was obtained from a study of T-cell reconstitution after alpha-beta-depleted transplantation in children. Study-wide points: It was newly produced T cells that mostly accounted for T-cell counts and diversity one year after transplant.

Remarks on this clonotype: Its antigen is not known.

The CDR3 totals 15 residues. V was clipped by 5 bases and J by 2 bases, with 14 bases between them. The library targeted TCRbeta and was prepared with unique molecular identifiers. TCRdb reprocessed the PCR reads via MiXCR and lists one record per CDR3 protein. This sample has about 220,000 distinct CDR3 sequences, with approximately 17% found just once. V usage is TRBV12-3 or TRBV12-4 and J usage is TRBJ2-3; maybe TRBD2 (5 bases). The receptor's source is a male patient aged 2-10 years who had a stem cell transplant for acute lymphoblastic leukemia, so the T cells may come from the graft donor. The input for sequencing was PBMCs, mostly from graft donor cells, taken 360 days after TCRalphabeta/CD19-depleted stem cell transplant. For the CDR3, the DNA is TGTGCCAGCAGTCCGAGCGGTGTGTACACAGATACGCAGTATTTT. Amino acid sequence: CASSPSGVYTDTQYF.